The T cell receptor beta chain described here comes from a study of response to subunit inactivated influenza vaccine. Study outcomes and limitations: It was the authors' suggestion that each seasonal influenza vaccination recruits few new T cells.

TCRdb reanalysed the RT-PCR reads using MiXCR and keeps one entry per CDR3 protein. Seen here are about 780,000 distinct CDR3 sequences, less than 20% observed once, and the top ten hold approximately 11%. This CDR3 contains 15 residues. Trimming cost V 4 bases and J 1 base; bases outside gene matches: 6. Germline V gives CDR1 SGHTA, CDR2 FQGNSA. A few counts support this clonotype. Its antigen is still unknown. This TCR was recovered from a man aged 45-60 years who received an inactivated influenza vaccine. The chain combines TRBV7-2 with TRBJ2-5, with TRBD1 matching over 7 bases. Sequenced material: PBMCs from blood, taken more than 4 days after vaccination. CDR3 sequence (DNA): TGTGCCAGCAGCTCGACAGGGAACATCCAAGAGACCCAGTACTTC. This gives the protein CASSSTGNIQETQYF.